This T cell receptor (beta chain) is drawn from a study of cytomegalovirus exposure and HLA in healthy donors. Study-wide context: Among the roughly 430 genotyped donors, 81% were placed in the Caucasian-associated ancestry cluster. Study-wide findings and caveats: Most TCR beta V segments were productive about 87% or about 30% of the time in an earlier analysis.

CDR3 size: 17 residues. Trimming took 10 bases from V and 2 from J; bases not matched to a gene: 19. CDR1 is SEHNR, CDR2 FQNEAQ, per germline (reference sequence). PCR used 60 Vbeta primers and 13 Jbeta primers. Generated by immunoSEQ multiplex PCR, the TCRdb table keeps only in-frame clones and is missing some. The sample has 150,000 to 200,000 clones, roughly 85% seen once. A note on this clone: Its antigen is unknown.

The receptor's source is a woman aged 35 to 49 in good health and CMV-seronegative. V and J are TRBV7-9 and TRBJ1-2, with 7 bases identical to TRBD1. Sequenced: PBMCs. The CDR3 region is CATPPPDRENRNYGYTF. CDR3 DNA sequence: TGTGCCACCCCGCCCCCTGACAGGGAGAACCGGAACTATGGCTACACCTTC. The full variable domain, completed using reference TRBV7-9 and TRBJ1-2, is DTGVSQNPRHKITKRGQNVTFRCDPISEHNRLYWYRQTLGQGPEFLTYFQNEAQLEKSRLLSDRFSAERPKGSFSTLEIQRTEQGDSAMYLCATPPPDRENRNYGYTFGSGTRLTVV.